This passage covers 27 T cell receptor beta chains from one sample sequenced in a study of cytomegalovirus exposure and HLA in healthy donors. The PCR contained 60 Vbeta and 13 Jbeta primers. Assay used: immunoSEQ multiplex PCR; TCRdb lists only in-frame clones, some missing. This sample yields roughly 100,000 clones, of which about four fifths are seen a single time; 2.1% belongs to the top ten. Sequenced material: PBMCs. The receptors come from a man aged 25-45 years in good health and CMV-seronegative.

V usage is TRBV10-3 and J usage is TRBJ2-5; D is undetermined. Germline V gene data show CDR1 as ENHRY and CDR2 as SYGVKD. V dropped 5 bases and J dropped 1 base, with 11 bases sitting between them. This CDR3 is 14 amino acids long. The CDR3 coding sequence is TGTGCCATCAGTAGACAAGGTTCCCAAGAGACCCAGTACTTC. Translating gives CAISRQGSQETQYF.

The V call is TRBV30, the J call TRBJ2-7; D is possibly TRBD1 (6 bases). The V end lost 1 base, the J end lost 6 bases, and 7 bases lay between the germline ends. The CDR3 runs to 11 residues. Germline CDR1 GTSNPN, CDR2 SVGIG (reference sequence). The CDR3 loop is CAWSGGGEQYF. Here the CDR3 DNA reads TGTGCCTGGAGTGGAGGGGGCGAGCAGTACTTC.

The chain carries TRBV5-1 and TRBJ2-3; D may be TRBD2 (5 bases). The germline gives CDR1 SGHRS, CDR2 YFSETQ. V lost 2 bases and J lost 5, with 6 bases in between. The CDR3 contains 12 residues. CDR3 DNA sequence: TGCGCCAGCAGCTTCGGAGGAGATACGCAGTATTTT. Protein product: CASSFGGDTQYF.

The V gene is TRBV2, the J gene TRBJ1-6; a possible D gene is TRBD1 (6 bases). CDR1 is SNHLY, CDR2 FYNNEI, per germline. Trimming took off 8 bases at V and 6 bases at J, with 11 bases between the two ends. This CDR3 has 13 residues. CDR3 loop: CASLDSLNSPLHF. The CDR3 coding sequence is TGTGCCAGCCTGGACAGCCTTAATTCACCCCTCCACTTT.

This clone occurred a few times. The CDR3 sequence: CASADRGRYEQYF. The CDR3 DNA reads TGTGCCAGTGCGGACAGGGGAAGGTACGAGCAGTACTTC. The J gene is TRBJ2-7, the V gene TRBV7-9, with 9 bases matching TRBD1. Germline V gene lookup returns CDR1 SEHNR and CDR2 FQNEAQ (reference sequence). The CDR3 consists of 13 residues. V was clipped by 9 bases and J by 4 bases; unmatched bases: 7.

The V gene is TRBV6-6, the J gene TRBJ2-7, with 13 bases aligning to TRBD2. The trim removed 4 bases at V and 7 bases at J, leaving 4 bases unmatched. The CDR3 has 14 amino acids. In germline, CDR1 is MNHNY, CDR2 SVGAGI (reference sequence). CDR3 DNA: TGTGCCAGCAGTTTACCGGGACTAGCGGGAGAGCAGTACTTC. Its translation is CASSLPGLAGEQYF.

This chain connects TRBV7-8 to TRBJ2-3; possibly TRBD2 for D (5 bases). V gave up 1 base and J gave up 9 bases, with 11 bases separating them. Per the germline V gene, CDR1 is SGHVS and CDR2 is FQNEAQ. The CDR3 runs 13 residues. CDR3 residues: CASSLVTGRTQYF. CDR3 nucleotide sequence: TGTGCCAGCAGCTTAGTTACGGGGAGAACGCAGTATTTT.

V and J are TRBV27 and TRBJ1-6; no firm D call. Trimming left V 7 bases short and J 5 bases short, with 6 bases between. Germline CDR1 MNHEY, CDR2 SMNVEV (reference sequence). CDR3 length: 12 residues. The CDR3 spells CASTVNNSPLHF. In DNA, the CDR3 is TGTGCCAGCACCGTTAATAATTCACCCCTCCACTTT.

In DNA, the CDR3 is TGCGCCAGCAGCGGGGCGACAGGGATGTTATACGAGCAGTACTTC. Its protein product is CASSGATGMLYEQYF. This rearrangement joins TRBV4-3 to TRBJ2-7; 7 nucleotides line up with TRBD1. The V gene's germline CDR1 is LGHNA and CDR2 YSLEER. The trim removed 5 bases at V and 4 bases at J, leaving 11 bases unmatched. CDR3 length equals 15 residues.

The J gene is TRBJ2-3, the V gene TRBV14; weak D call: TRBD2 (6 bases). V lost 1 base, J lost 1 base, and 15 bases lay in between. CDR1 SGHDN and CDR2 FVKESK come from the germline V gene. The CDR3 totals 17 residues. CDR3 amino acids: CASSQGLSGLGTDTQYF. The CDR3 bases are TGTGCCAGCAGCCAAGGATTGTCGGGACTCGGCACAGATACGCAGTATTTT.

The chain uses TRBV6-1 and TRBJ1-2, with 7 bases matching TRBD1. With V trimmed by 0 bases and J by 8 bases, 6 bases remained unmatched. Germline V gene lookup returns CDR1 MNHNS and CDR2 SASEGT. The CDR3 spans 14 residues. The CDR3 nucleotides are TGTGCCAGCAGTGAAGCGCGAGGGGGCGGGGGCTACACCTTC. This translates into CASSEARGGGGYTF.

A word on this clone: One end of the junction varies from germline; a read error may be responsible. The CDR3 DNA reads as TGTGCCAGCAGCGTAACGCAAGAGTCGGCTGAAGCTTTCTTT. Translation gives CASSVTQESAEAFF. The rearrangement joins TRBV7-3 to TRBJ1-1, with no clear D. CDR1 and CDR2 from the germline V gene are SGHTA and FQGTGA. This CDR3 has 14 residues.

The chain uses TRBV10-3 and TRBJ2-7; 9 positions agree with TRBD1. Unmatched junction bases numbered 8, after V lost 3 bases and J lost 2 bases. Germline CDR1 and CDR2: ENHRY and SYGVKD. The CDR3 totals 16 residues. For the CDR3, the DNA is TGTGCCATCAGTGATCTGGGGGACAGGGAGGCCTACGAGCAGTACTTC. This encodes CAISDLGDREAYEQYF.

In this sample, this clone turned up once. This chain connects TRBV5-4 to TRBJ1-2; the match to TRBD1 covers 8 bases. CDR3 length: 17 residues. V shed 0 bases, J shed 6 bases, and the junction held 13 bases outside the gene matches. Germline CDR1 is SGHNT and CDR2 is YYREEE (reference sequence). DNA of the CDR3: TGTGCCAGCAGCTTGGGGACAGGGTTTGGCAGAAGCAATGGCTACACCTTC. Its translation is CASSLGTGFGRSNGYTF.

CDR3 bases: TGCGCCAGCAGCCAAGATAGCAGCGTTCACGAGCAGTACTTC. Translated: CASSQDSSVHEQYF. The V and J genes are TRBV4-1 and TRBJ2-7; the D is unclear. Germline CDR1 MGHRA, CDR2 YSYEKL. Between the trimmed V and J ends, which lost 0 bases and 5 bases, there was a span of 11 bases. There are 14 residues in the CDR3.

The chain combines TRBV30 with TRBJ2-2; D may be TRBD1 (6 bases). This CDR3 spans 12 amino acids. The germline CDR1 and CDR2 sequences are GTSNPN and SVGIG (reference sequence). Trimming removed 7 bases at V and 10 bases at J, with 16 bases between. This CDR3 reads CAFLTGGAELFF. CDR3 nucleotide sequence: TGTGCCTTCCTAACTGGGGGCGCGGAGCTGTTTTTT.

The chain has TRBV29-1 and TRBJ1-6, with D hard to call. V shed 7 bases and J shed 7 bases, with 14 bases lying between them. Germline V gives CDR1 SQVTM, CDR2 ANQGSEA. The length of the CDR3 is 13 residues. CDR3 residues: CSARDGGNSPLHF. The CDR3 DNA sequence: TGCAGCGCCCGAGACGGAGGAAATTCACCCCTCCACTTT.

The chain uses TRBV7-2 and TRBJ1-1; 7 nucleotides agree with TRBD1. The CDR3 sequence is 15 residues long. Per the germline V gene, CDR1 is SGHTA and CDR2 is FQGNSA. J lost 0 bases, V lost 7 bases, and 8 bases had no gene match. The CDR3 is CASTSRGVVNTEAFF. In DNA, the CDR3 is TGTGCCAGCACATCCAGGGGGGTGGTGAACACTGAAGCTTTCTTT.

The genes are TRBV11-2 and TRBJ2-2, with D possibly being TRBD1 (6 bases). CDR1 is SGHAT, CDR2 FQNNGV, per germline. This CDR3 is 14 amino acids long. V shed 3 bases and J shed 4 bases, with 9 bases lying between them. CDR3 bases: TGTGCCAGCAGCTTGAACAGGGTCACCGGGGAGCTGTTTTTT. It is translated as CASSLNRVTGELFF.

CDR3: CASSLEGLGGYTF. Written as DNA, the CDR3 is TGTGCCAGCAGCTTGGAGGGGTTAGGTGGCTACACCTTC. The chain combines TRBV5-5 with TRBJ1-2, with D tentatively TRBD1 (5 bases). V was clipped by 0 bases and J by 7 bases, with 10 bases between them. Germline lookup yields CDR1 SGHKS and CDR2 YYEKEE (reference sequence). This CDR3 comprises 13 residues.

The genes are TRBV5-1 and TRBJ2-5; 8 bases are a match to TRBD2. The CDR3 is 15 amino acids. In germline, CDR1 is SGHRS, CDR2 YFSETQ. The ends lost 0 bases at V and 2 bases at J; junction bases unmatched: 3. CDR3 region: CASSLAGGGQETQYF. The CDR3 DNA is TGCGCCAGCAGCTTGGCCGGGGGGGGGCAAGAGACCCAGTACTTC.

J is TRBJ1-1 and V is TRBV6-1; 7 nucleotides match TRBD1. Germline trimming cut 5 bases from V and 11 bases from J; bases unmatched to any gene: 8. This CDR3 spans 12 amino acids. Germline V lookup: CDR1 MNHNS, CDR2 SASEGT. The CDR3 nucleotides read TGTGCCAGCAGTTTCCCGGGACAGTTGGCTTTCTTT. It codes for CASSFPGQLAFF.

The chain is built from TRBV19 and TRBJ1-2, with TRBD1 identical over 10 bases. The junction had 7 bases not matched to a gene; V was cut back by 3 bases and J by 6 bases. Germline CDR1 LNHDA, CDR2 SQIVND (reference sequence). This CDR3 is built from 15 residues. This CDR3 reads CASSISRTGGHGYTF. The CDR3 DNA sequence: TGTGCCAGTAGTATTTCAAGGACAGGGGGTCATGGCTACACCTTC.

This clone appeared a single time. Relative to the germline gene, one junction end is altered; a read error may explain this. The CDR3 reads CASSLYSGSADTRYF. The DNA for the CDR3 is TGTGCCAGCAGCTTATATAGCGGGAGTGCAGATACGCGGTATTTT. The rearrangement uses TRBV7-9 and TRBJ2-3, with TRBD2 matching over 9 bases. CDR1 is SEHNR and CDR2 is FQNEAQ in the germline V gene (reference sequence). There are 15 residues in the CDR3.

This clone was found once. The V and J genes are TRBV7-2 and TRBJ2-3; D not certain. The germline CDR1 and CDR2 sequences are SGHTA and FQGNSA. The CDR3 runs 13 residues. Trimming cost V 3 bases and J 4 bases, with 8 bases left between them. The CDR3 spells CASSFLRPDTQYF. CDR3 nucleotides: TGTGCCAGCAGCTTCCTTCGTCCAGATACGCAGTATTTT.

This chain connects TRBV11-2 to TRBJ2-3; D unclear. This CDR3 is built from 15 residues. Germline loops: CDR1 SGHAT, CDR2 FQNNGV. Trimming shortened V by 5 bases and J by 1 base, and 13 bases separated the two germline ends. The CDR3 DNA reads TGTGCCAGCAGCCCCCTTTCCGGTCGCACAGATACGCAGTATTTT. Protein product: CASSPLSGRTDTQYF.

The chain is built from TRBV29-1 and TRBJ1-1; D call uncertain. Germline V gene sequence: CDR1 SQVTM, CDR2 ANQGSEA. This CDR3 region has 12 residues. Trimming shortened V by 4 bases and J by 4 bases, and 10 bases separated the two germline ends. The CDR3 is CSVGGEGTEAFF. The CDR3 coding sequence is TGCAGCGTTGGGGGAGAGGGCACTGAAGCTTTCTTT.